Listed below are T cell receptor beta chains from one sample, sequenced in a study of response to subunit inactivated influenza vaccine. TCRdb reprocessed the RT-PCR reads via MiXCR and lists one record per CDR3 protein. The repertoire holds around 170,000 distinct CDR3 sequences, with about 10% as singletons. The material was CD8+ T cells sorted from PBMCs, obtained roughly 24 months after vaccination. All receptors come from a man aged 45 to 70 who received an inactivated influenza vaccine. Each CDR3 is given with its conserved first and last residue. D genes are given only for firm matches. A clone size is listed for some rows: how often the clone was seen (once, few, many), or a class if it is expanded.

V gene	clone size	J gene	D gene	CDR3 length	CDR3 protein	CDR3 DNA
TRBV4-3	few	TRBJ1-6	NA	14	CASSQELDGGALHF	TGCGCCAGCAGCCAAGAACTAGACGGGGGAGCCCTCCACTTT
TRBV2	few	TRBJ1-1	NA	15	CASTGQSGLKTEAFF	TGTGCCAGCACAGGACAGTCGGGGCTCAAGACTGAAGCTTTCTTT
TRBV13	NA	TRBJ2-7	TRBD1	13	CASSPQGDYEQYF	TGTGCCAGCAGCCCTCAGGGGGACTACGAGCAGTACTTC
TRBV7-9	NA	TRBJ2-1	TRBD2	16	CASSSSGGAKYNEQFF	TGTGCCAGCAGCTCTAGCGGGGGGGCGAAGTACAATGAGCAGTTCTTC
TRBV4-3	NA	TRBJ2-3	NA	15	CASSHSLGDTDTQYF	TGCGCCAGCAGCCACTCCCTGGGGGACACAGATACGCAGTATTTT
TRBV6-1	once	TRBJ2-7	NA	14	CASTSSQGKREQYF	TGTGCCAGCACCTCGAGCCAGGGGAAGAGGGAGCAGTACTTC
TRBV5-1	once	TRBJ2-7	NA	12	CASSLGGREEYF	TGCGCCAGCAGCTTGGGCGGTCGTGAAGAGTACTTC
TRBV24-1	few	TRBJ1-2	NA	16	CATSDSPYAGGSGYTF	TGTGCCACCAGTGATTCCCCTTATGCGGGGGGGAGTGGCTACACCTTC
TRBV12-3/TRBV12-4	NA	TRBJ2-7	TRBD1	14	CASSQDRSGYEQYF	TGTGCCAGCAGTCAGGACAGGAGCGGCTACGAGCAGTACTTC
TRBV4-2	few	TRBJ2-3	TRBD1	16	CASSHPDRSRWNTQYF	TGTGCCAGCAGCCATCCGGACAGGAGCCGGTGGAATACGCAGTATTTT
TRBV2	NA	TRBJ2-1	TRBD2	16	CASSDLAGGSYNEQFF	TGTGCCAGCAGTGACCTAGCGGGGGGCTCCTACAATGAGCAGTTCTTC
TRBV28	few	TRBJ2-1	NA	15	CASSAGRTILNEQFF	TGTGCCAGCAGCGCGGGACGGACTATCTTGAATGAGCAGTTCTTC
TRBV5-1	few	TRBJ2-3	NA	15	CASSLEVRGTDTQYF	TGCGCCAGCAGCTTGGAGGTCAGGGGTACAGATACGCAGTATTTT
TRBV12-3/TRBV12-4	few	TRBJ2-3	TRBD2	15	CASSDSGESTDTQYF	TGTGCCAGCAGTGATAGCGGGGAGAGCACAGATACGCAGTATTTT
TRBV29-1	NA	TRBJ2-4	TRBD2	14	CSVEDRLAGGIQYF	TGCAGCGTTGAAGATCGACTAGCGGGAGGCATTCAGTACTTC
TRBV7-9	NA	TRBJ2-3	TRBD2	15	CASMLAGGPLDTQYF	TGTGCCAGCATGCTCGCGGGGGGGCCGTTGGATACGCAGTATTTT
TRBV4-3	few	TRBJ2-7	TRBD2	17	CASSQDLGLAGVYEQYF	TGCGCCAGCAGCCAAGATCTTGGGCTAGCGGGAGTCTACGAGCAGTACTTC
TRBV12-3/TRBV12-4	NA	TRBJ2-3	TRBD2	17	CASRFSGGLSHTDTQYF	TGTGCCAGCAGATTTTCGGGGGGGCTTTCGCACACAGATACGCAGTATTTT
TRBV21-1	few	TRBJ2-4	NA	18	CASSNLGRAGLTKNIQYF	TGTGCCAGCAGCAACCTAGGGCGTGCCGGATTGACCAAAAACATTCAGTACTTC
TRBV4-2	NA	TRBJ2-7	TRBD1	16	CASSQSRTGGYYEQYF	TGTGCCAGCAGCCAGTCTCGGACAGGGGGCTACTACGAGCAGTACTTC
TRBV7-8	NA	TRBJ1-5	NA	14	CASSSSSAYQPQHF	TGTGCCAGCAGCTCCTCAAGCGCGTACCAGCCCCAGCATTTT
TRBV29-1	NA	TRBJ1-4	NA	11	CSVEEGEKLFF	TGCAGCGTTGAAGAGGGTGAAAAACTGTTTTTT
TRBV29-1	few	TRBJ1-2	NA	14	CSVEPEDGNYGYTF	TGCAGCGTTGAACCAGAAGACGGTAACTATGGCTACACCTTC
TRBV27	few	TRBJ2-2	NA	13	CASSPQGGGELFF	TGTGCCAGCAGCCCCCAGGGAGGCGGGGAGCTGTTTTTT
TRBV13	NA	TRBJ2-7	NA	14	CASSLGQGDYEQYF	TGTGCCAGCAGCTTAGGACAGGGTGACTACGAGCAGTACTTC
TRBV6-2/TRBV6-3	NA	TRBJ1-2	NA	14	CASSYSLREDGYTF	TGTGCCAGCAGTTACTCGCTCAGAGAGGATGGCTACACCTTC
TRBV9	NA	TRBJ2-1	NA	16	CASSVGGQGPYNEQFF	TGTGCCAGCAGCGTAGGGGGTCAGGGACCCTACAATGAGCAGTTCTTC
TRBV7-9	NA	TRBJ2-3	TRBD2	17	CASSSWTSGRGTDTQYF	TGTGCCAGCAGCTCCTGGACTAGCGGGAGAGGTACAGATACGCAGTATTTT
TRBV20-1	NA	TRBJ2-2	NA	16	CSASLGRAANTGELFF	TGCAGTGCTAGTCTAGGACGGGCCGCGAACACCGGGGAGCTGTTTTTT
TRBV6-5	many	TRBJ2-7	NA	13	CASSYADGYEQYF	TGTGCCAGCAGTTATGCCGACGGCTACGAGCAGTACTTC
TRBV10-2	few	TRBJ2-7	TRBD2	14	CASSGVAGGYEQYF	TGCGCCAGCAGTGGGGTAGCGGGGGGTTACGAGCAGTACTTC
TRBV6-2/TRBV6-3	NA	TRBJ2-7	TRBD2	14	CASSYPGGSYEQYF	TGTGCCAGCAGTTACCCGGGAGGTTCCTACGAGCAGTACTTC
TRBV2	NA	TRBJ2-7	TRBD1	16	CASSQPRGIKVYEQYF	TGTGCCAGCAGCCAGCCCAGGGGGATTAAAGTCTACGAGCAGTACTTC
TRBV18	NA	TRBJ2-7	NA	16	CASSGKDSSFTYEQYF	TGTGCCAGCTCGGGGAAAGACAGCTCCTTTACCTACGAGCAGTACTTC
TRBV6-2/TRBV6-3	few	TRBJ2-7	TRBD1	15	CASSYSWTGADEQYF	TGTGCCAGCAGTTACTCGTGGACAGGGGCGGACGAGCAGTACTTC
TRBV18	NA	TRBJ2-3	NA	15	CASSPLKGSTDTQYF	TGTGCCAGCTCACCACTTAAGGGTAGCACAGATACGCAGTATTTT
TRBV28	NA	TRBJ2-1	TRBD1	14	CASSLTGLNNEQFF	TGTGCCAGCAGTTTGACAGGGCTCAACAATGAGCAGTTCTTC
TRBV27	few	TRBJ1-4	TRBD1	14	CASSQTGSNEKLFF	TGTGCCAGCAGCCAGACAGGGAGTAATGAAAAACTGTTTTTT
TRBV28	NA	TRBJ1-1	NA	14	CASSFYRENTEAFF	TGTGCCAGCAGTTTCTACAGGGAGAACACTGAAGCTTTCTTT
TRBV7-2	NA	TRBJ2-5	TRBD1	14	CASSQDRGWETQYF	TGTGCCAGCAGCCAAGACAGGGGGTGGGAGACCCAGTACTTC
TRBV18	few	TRBJ1-2	NA	14	CASSPRPPDYGYTF	TGTGCCAGCTCACCCAGGCCACCAGACTATGGCTACACCTTC
TRBV2	many	TRBJ1-2	NA	15	CASSEGSEFNYGYTF	TGTGCCAGCAGTGAAGGCTCAGAGTTTAACTATGGCTACACCTTC
TRBV20-1	few	TRBJ2-7	TRBD1	13	CSARDRRSYEQYF	TGCAGTGCAAGGGACAGGCGCTCCTACGAGCAGTACTTC
TRBV7-3	few	TRBJ2-7	NA	15	CASSLGPAETYEQYF	TGTGCCAGCAGCTTAGGTCCAGCGGAGACCTACGAGCAGTACTTC
TRBV11-2	few	TRBJ2-1	TRBD2	17	CASSLDPAGVSYNEQFF	TGTGCCAGCAGCTTAGACCCAGCGGGAGTCTCCTACAATGAGCAGTTCTTC
TRBV4-1	once	TRBJ2-7	TRBD2	14	CASSSRGVGYEQYF	TGCGCCAGCAGCTCCCGGGGGGTCGGCTACGAGCAGTACTTC